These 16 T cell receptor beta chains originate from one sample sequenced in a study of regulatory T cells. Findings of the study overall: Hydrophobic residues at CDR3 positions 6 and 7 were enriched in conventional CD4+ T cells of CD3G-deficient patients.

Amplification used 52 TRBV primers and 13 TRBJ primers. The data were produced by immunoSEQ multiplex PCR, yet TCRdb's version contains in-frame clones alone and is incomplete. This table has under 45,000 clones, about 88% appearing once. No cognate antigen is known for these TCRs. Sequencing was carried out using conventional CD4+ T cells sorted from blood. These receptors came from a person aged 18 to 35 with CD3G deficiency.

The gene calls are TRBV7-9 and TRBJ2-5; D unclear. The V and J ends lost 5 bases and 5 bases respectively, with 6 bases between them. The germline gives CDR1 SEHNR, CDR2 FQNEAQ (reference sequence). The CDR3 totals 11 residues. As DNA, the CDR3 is TGTGCCAGCAGCCGGACGGAGACCCAGTACTTC. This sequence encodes CASSRTETQYF.

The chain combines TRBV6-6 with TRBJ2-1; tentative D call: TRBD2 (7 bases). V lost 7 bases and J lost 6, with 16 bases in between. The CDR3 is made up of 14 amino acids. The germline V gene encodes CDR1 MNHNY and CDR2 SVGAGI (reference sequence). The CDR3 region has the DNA TGTGCCAGCACCCTAGGGGGGGGCCGCAATGAGCAGTTCTTC. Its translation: CASTLGGGRNEQFF.

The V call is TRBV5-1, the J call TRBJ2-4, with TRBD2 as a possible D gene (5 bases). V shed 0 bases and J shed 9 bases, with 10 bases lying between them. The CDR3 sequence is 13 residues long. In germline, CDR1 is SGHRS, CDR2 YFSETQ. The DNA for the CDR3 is TGCGCCAGCAGCTTGGCCCGGAGGCCCATTCAGTACTTC. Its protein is CASSLARRPIQYF.

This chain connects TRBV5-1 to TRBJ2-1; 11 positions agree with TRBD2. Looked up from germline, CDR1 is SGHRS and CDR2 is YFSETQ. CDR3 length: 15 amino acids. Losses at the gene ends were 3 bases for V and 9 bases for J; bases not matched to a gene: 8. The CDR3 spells CASSSASGGRGEQFF. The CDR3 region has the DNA TGCGCCAGCAGCTCTGCTAGCGGGGGGCGTGGTGAGCAGTTCTTC. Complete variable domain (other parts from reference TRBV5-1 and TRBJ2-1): KAGVTQTPRYLIKTRGQQVTLSCSPISGHRSVSWYQQTPGQGLQFLFEYFSETQRNKGNFPGRFSGRQFSNSRSEMNVSTLELGDSALYLCASSSASGGRGEQFFGPGTRLTVL.

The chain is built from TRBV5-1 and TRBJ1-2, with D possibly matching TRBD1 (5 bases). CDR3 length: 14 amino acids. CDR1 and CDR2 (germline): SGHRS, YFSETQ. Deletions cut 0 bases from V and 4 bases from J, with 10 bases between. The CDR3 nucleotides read TGCGCCAGCAGCTTGGATCCGGGGGGCTATGGCTACACCTTC. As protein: CASSLDPGGYGYTF.

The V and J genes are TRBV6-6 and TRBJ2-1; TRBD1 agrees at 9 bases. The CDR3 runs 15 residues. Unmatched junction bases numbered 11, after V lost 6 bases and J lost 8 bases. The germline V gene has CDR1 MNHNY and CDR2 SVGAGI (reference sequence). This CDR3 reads CASSSFRDRAHEQFF. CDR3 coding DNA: TGTGCCAGCAGCTCATTTCGGGACAGGGCCCATGAGCAGTTCTTC.

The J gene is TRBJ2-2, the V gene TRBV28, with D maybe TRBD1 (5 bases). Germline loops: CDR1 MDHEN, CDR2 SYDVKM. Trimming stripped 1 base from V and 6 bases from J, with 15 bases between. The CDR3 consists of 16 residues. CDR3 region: CASSLFTGRTAGELFF. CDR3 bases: TGTGCCAGCAGTTTATTTACAGGTCGGACGGCCGGGGAGCTGTTTTTT.

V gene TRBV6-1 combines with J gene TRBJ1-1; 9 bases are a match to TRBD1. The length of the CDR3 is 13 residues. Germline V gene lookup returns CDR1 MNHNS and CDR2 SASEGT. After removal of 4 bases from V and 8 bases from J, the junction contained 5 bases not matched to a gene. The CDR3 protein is CASSATGGREAFF. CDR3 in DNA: TGTGCCAGCAGTGCTACAGGGGGCCGCGAAGCTTTCTTT.

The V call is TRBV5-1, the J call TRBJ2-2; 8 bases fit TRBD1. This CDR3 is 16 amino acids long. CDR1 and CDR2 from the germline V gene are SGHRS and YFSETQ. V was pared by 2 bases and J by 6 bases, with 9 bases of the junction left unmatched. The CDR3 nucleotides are TGCGCCAGCAGCTTTCTCGGACAGGGTTTCGCCGGGGAGCTGTTTTTT. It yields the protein CASSFLGQGFAGELFF.

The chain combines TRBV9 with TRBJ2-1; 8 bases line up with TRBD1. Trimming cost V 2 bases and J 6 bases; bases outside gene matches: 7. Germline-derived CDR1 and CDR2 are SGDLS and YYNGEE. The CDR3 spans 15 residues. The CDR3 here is CASSVPDRESNEQFF. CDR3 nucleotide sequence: TGTGCCAGCAGCGTCCCGGACAGGGAGTCCAATGAGCAGTTCTTC.

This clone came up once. CDR3 in DNA: TGTGCCAGTAGCGGGGTTTCCACAGATACGCAGTATTTT. Protein: CASSGVSTDTQYF. V usage is TRBV19 and J usage is TRBJ2-3, with D maybe TRBD2 (5 bases). The V gene lost 6 bases and the J gene lost 2 bases, with 9 bases spanning the gap. This CDR3 has 13 amino acids. Per germline, CDR1 LNHDA and CDR2 SQIVND (reference sequence).

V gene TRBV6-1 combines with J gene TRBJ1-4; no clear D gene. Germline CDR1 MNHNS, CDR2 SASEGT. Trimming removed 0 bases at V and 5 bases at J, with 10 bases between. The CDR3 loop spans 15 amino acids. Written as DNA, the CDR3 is TGTGCCAGCAGTGAAGCCCGGACTTGGAATGAAAAACTGTTTTTT. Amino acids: CASSEARTWNEKLFF.

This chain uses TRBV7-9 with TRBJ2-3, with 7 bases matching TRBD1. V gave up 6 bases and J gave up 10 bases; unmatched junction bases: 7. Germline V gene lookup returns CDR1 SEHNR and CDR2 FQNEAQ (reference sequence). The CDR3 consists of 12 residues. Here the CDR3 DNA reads TGTGCCAGCAGTTTTGGGACAGAAGCGCAGTATTTT. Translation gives CASSFGTEAQYF.

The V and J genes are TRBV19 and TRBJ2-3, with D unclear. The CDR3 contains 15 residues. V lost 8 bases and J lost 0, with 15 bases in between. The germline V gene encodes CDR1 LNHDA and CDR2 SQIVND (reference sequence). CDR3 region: CASSSSGFSTDTQYF. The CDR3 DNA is TGTGCCAGTTCGTCCTCGGGCTTTAGCACAGATACGCAGTATTTT.

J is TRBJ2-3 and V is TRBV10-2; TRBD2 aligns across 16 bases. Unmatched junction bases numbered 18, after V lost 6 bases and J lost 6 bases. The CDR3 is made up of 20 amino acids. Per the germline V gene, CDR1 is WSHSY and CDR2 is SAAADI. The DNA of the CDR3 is TGCGCCAGCAGAGATCTATTCGCCGGGACTAGCGGGGGGGTCCGGGATACGCAGTATTTT. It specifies CASRDLFAGTSGGVRDTQYF.

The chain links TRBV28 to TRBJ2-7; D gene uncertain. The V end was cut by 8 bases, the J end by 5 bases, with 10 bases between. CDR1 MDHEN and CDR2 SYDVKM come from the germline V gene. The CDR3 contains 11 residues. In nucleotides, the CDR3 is TGTGCCAGCGGGGATCTGGACGAGCAGTACTTC. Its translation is CASGDLDEQYF.